Below are 5 T cell receptor beta chains sequenced from a single sample in a study of T cell responses to AZD1222 COVID-19 vaccine. Some clones are missing from TCRdb's copy, which holds only in-frame ones; the method was immunoSEQ multiplex PCR. The sample holds approximately 100,000 clones, about nine tenths seen once. The sample consisted of peripheral blood, taken on day 0 of AZD1222 vaccination. These receptors originate from an adult in good health.

The genes are TRBV6-1 and TRBJ2-2; D is ambiguous. The CDR3 runs 12 residues. The V gene lost 5 bases and the J gene lost 2 bases, with 3 bases spanning the gap. Germline V gene lookup returns CDR1 MNHNS and CDR2 SASEGT. The CDR3 DNA reads as TGTGCCAGCAGTCCAAACACCGGGGAGCTGTTTTTT. Translation gives CASSPNTGELFF.

The rearrangement links TRBV5-8 to TRBJ1-5; a weak D match, TRBD1 (6 bases). Germline V lookup: CDR1 SGHTS, CDR2 YDEGEE. CDR3 length: 13 amino acids. Trimming shortened V by 3 bases and J by 9 bases, and 13 bases separated the two germline ends. The CDR3 region has the DNA TGTGCCAGCAGCTACAACAGGGATCGGCCCCAGCATTTT. Its protein is CASSYNRDRPQHF.

The V gene is TRBV6-4, the J gene TRBJ1-6; unclear D gene. The germline V gene encodes CDR1 MRHNA and CDR2 SNTAGT. V lost 0 bases, J lost 7 bases, and 7 bases lay in between. CDR3 length: 14 residues. The CDR3 nucleotides are TGTGCCAGCAGTGACTCGATCCAAAATTCACCCCTCCACTTT. Its translation is CASSDSIQNSPLHF.

The V gene is TRBV6-5, the J gene TRBJ2-7, with 7 bases identical to TRBD1. Germline values: CDR1 MNHEY, CDR2 SVGAGI. The J segment lost 0 bases and the V segment lost 6 bases, leaving 2 bases of the junction unmatched. CDR3 length equals 13 residues. The CDR3 region is CASRGDSSYEQYF. The CDR3 DNA reads TGTGCCAGCAGGGGGGACAGCTCCTACGAGCAGTACTTC.

V and J are TRBV18 and TRBJ1-2; D not resolved. Germline lookup yields CDR1 KGHSH and CDR2 LQKENI. Trimming cost V 2 bases and J 0 bases, with 13 bases left between them. The CDR3 covers 16 residues. CDR3 sequence: CASSPFEESTNYGYTF. The CDR3 DNA reads TGTGCCAGCTCACCATTCGAAGAGAGTACTAACTATGGCTACACCTTC.